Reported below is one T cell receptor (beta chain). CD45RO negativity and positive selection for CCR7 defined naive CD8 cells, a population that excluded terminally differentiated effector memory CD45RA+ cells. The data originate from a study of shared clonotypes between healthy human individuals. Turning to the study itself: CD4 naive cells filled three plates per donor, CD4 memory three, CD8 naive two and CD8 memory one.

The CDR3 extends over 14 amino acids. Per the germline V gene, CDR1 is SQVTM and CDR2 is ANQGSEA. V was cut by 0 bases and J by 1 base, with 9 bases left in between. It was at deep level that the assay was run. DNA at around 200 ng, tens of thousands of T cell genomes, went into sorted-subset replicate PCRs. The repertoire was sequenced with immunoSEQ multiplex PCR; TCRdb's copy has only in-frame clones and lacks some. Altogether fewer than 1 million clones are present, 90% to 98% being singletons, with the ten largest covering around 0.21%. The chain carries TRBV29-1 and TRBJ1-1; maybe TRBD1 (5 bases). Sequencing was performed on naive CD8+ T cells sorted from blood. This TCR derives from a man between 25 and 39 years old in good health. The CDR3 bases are TGCAGCGTTGAAGATCGTGGGGCGAACACTGAAGCTTTCTTT. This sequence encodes CSVEDRGANTEAFF.